This TCR beta chain was profiled in a study of blood T cell repertoires in COVID-19. Turning to the study itself: The analysed material was cDNA or gDNA that came from T cells, B-cell-depleted T cells, or PBMCs.

Per germline, CDR1 LNHDA and CDR2 SQIVND (reference sequence). This CDR3 has 14 amino acids. V lost 5 bases to trimming and J lost 1 base, with 11 bases between them. In Cohort 3, a recovered donor had either two negative PCRs, clearance, or symptom resolution. Authors' analysis steps: From reference gene primer amplification, estimates of nucleated cell counts were derived. Here immunoSEQ multiplex PCR was the method, and the copy in TCRdb shows in-frame clones only, minus some. The V and J calls and clone size come from that table; D and trimming were worked out from the DNA. The table lists approximately 400,000 clones, 88% of them singletons.

This chain uses TRBV19 with TRBJ2-5, with D unresolved. The clonotype originates from a woman aged 18-30 years who had recovered from COVID-19. The sample comprised PBMCs or T cells enriched from blood (not recorded which). The CDR3 DNA follows: TGTGCCAGTAGTGTTGACATGATCCAAGAGACCCAGTACTTC. Translated, it gives CASSVDMIQETQYF.